These 12 T cell receptor beta chains were sequenced from one sample in a study of T cell responses to AZD1222 COVID-19 vaccine. Clones were sequenced by immunoSEQ multiplex PCR, and TCRdb holds only the in-frame ones, with some missing. The table lists just under 55,000 clones, 80% to 90% of them singletons. This sample comprised peripheral blood, obtained on day 0 of AZD1222 vaccination. These receptors were taken from an adult in good health.

This chain links TRBV28 with TRBJ2-2; TRBD1 or TRBD2 may be the D gene (5 bases each). CDR1 and CDR2 (germline): MDHEN, SYDVKM. V lost 7 bases and J lost 9, with 18 bases in between. CDR3 length: 14 residues. The CDR3 DNA is TGTGCCAGCACCGCCGGGACCAACTATAGGGAGCTGTTTTTT. Encoded protein: CASTAGTNYRELFF.

The chain recombines TRBV4-1 with TRBJ1-3, with a weak D call TRBD1 (5 bases). The CDR3 is 16 residues long. CDR1 and CDR2 (germline): MGHRA, YSYEKL. V was clipped by 2 bases and J by 0 bases, with 11 bases between them. CDR3 loop: CASSQILGDSGNTIYF. The CDR3 DNA sequence: TGCGCCAGCAGCCAAATACTAGGGGACTCTGGAAACACCATATATTTT.

The rearrangement links TRBV7-3 to TRBJ2-5; D is possibly TRBD1 (5 bases). Germline CDR1 reads SGHTA; CDR2 reads FQGTGA. The length of the CDR3 is 14 residues. V lost 1 base, J lost 2 bases, and 8 bases lay in between. Here the CDR3 DNA reads TGTGCCAGCAGCTTAAACGGACAACAAGAGACCCAGTACTTC. Encoded protein: CASSLNGQQETQYF.

The genes are TRBV28 and TRBJ2-7; the D gene is possibly TRBD1 (5 bases). Trimming cost V 3 bases and J 5 bases, with 11 bases left between them. Per the germline V gene, CDR1 is MDHEN and CDR2 is SYDVKM. The CDR3 length is 13 residues. The DNA for the CDR3 is TGTGCCAGCAGTTTGTCCAGGGTCAACGAGCAGTACTTC. Protein sequence: CASSLSRVNEQYF.

The chain joins TRBV11-3 to TRBJ2-2, with 11 bases identical to TRBD2. The CDR3 totals 16 residues. The germline V gene encodes CDR1 SGHNT and CDR2 YENEEA. Trimming at V came to 5 bases and at J to 6 bases, leaving 8 bases not matched to a gene. The CDR3 region is CASSPGLAGAPGELFF. The CDR3 bases are TGTGCCAGCAGCCCCGGACTAGCGGGTGCCCCCGGGGAGCTGTTTTTT.

The chain has TRBV30 and TRBJ1-6; D not resolved. CDR3 size: 13 residues. Trimming removed 4 bases at V and 6 bases at J, with 10 bases between. Germline V CDR1 and CDR2: GTSNPN, SVGIG (reference sequence). The CDR3 loop reads CAWKGSPNSPLHF. The CDR3 DNA reads TGTGCCTGGAAAGGGAGCCCTAATTCACCCCTCCACTTT.

CDR3 nucleotide sequence: TGTGCCAGCAGCGTAGAGGACAGCTCCTACAATGAGCAGTTCTTC. It translates to CASSVEDSSYNEQFF. The J gene is TRBJ2-1, the V gene TRBV9, with D possibly TRBD1 on 6 matching bases. This CDR3 has 15 residues. Germline V gene lookup returns CDR1 SGDLS and CDR2 YYNGEE. The germline V and J ends were trimmed by 0 bases and 0 bases, with 7 bases remaining between them.

This clone was detected only once. The chain couples TRBV4-1 to TRBJ1-4; D remains ambiguous. The CDR3 extends over 15 amino acids. Germline CDR1 MGHRA, CDR2 YSYEKL. Between the trimmed V and J ends, which lost 6 bases and 5 bases, there was a span of 16 bases. CDR3 protein: CASRMTSQTNEKLFF. Here the CDR3 DNA reads TGCGCCAGCAGGATGACCAGCCAAACGAATGAAAAACTGTTTTTT.

This chain joins TRBV5-1 and TRBJ1-1; D not resolved. The V gene's germline CDR1 is SGHRS and CDR2 YFSETQ. The CDR3 is made up of 13 amino acids. The V end lost 7 bases, the J end lost 1 base, and 11 bases lay between the germline ends. The CDR3 region has the DNA TGCGCCAGCCGTCTCAGGCAGAACACTGAAGCTTTCTTT. Amino acids: CASRLRQNTEAFF. Filled out from reference TRBV5-1 and TRBJ1-1, the complete variable domain reads KAGVTQTPRYLIKTRGQQVTLSCSPISGHRSVSWYQQTPGQGLQFLFEYFSETQRNKGNFPGRFSGRQFSNSRSEMNVSTLELGDSALYLCASRLRQNTEAFFGQGTRLTVV.

This rearrangement joins TRBV6-5 to TRBJ1-3; D gene unclear. The CDR3 is made up of 14 amino acids. Trimming removed 5 bases from V and 7 bases from J, with 15 bases in between. CDR1 and CDR2 (germline): MNHEY, SVGAGI. CDR3 nucleotide sequence: TGTGCCAGCAGTACCCAATATAGGGCGAACACCATATATTTT. Protein sequence: CASSTQYRANTIYF.

This chain uses TRBV11-1 with TRBJ1-2; 8 nucleotides match TRBD1. From germline, CDR1 is SGHAT and CDR2 FQDESV (reference sequence). Trimming took 3 bases from V and 7 from J; bases not matched to a gene: 1. The CDR3 loop spans 12 amino acids. CDR3 sequence: CASSFRGLGYTF. Here the CDR3 DNA reads TGTGCCAGCAGCTTCAGGGGGCTTGGCTACACCTTC.

The rearrangement links TRBV19 to TRBJ2-3; weak D call: TRBD2 (5 bases). Trimming stripped 3 bases from V and 0 bases from J, with 13 bases between. The CDR3 extends over 16 amino acids. Germline V gene sequence: CDR1 LNHDA, CDR2 SQIVND (reference sequence). CDR3 amino acids: CASSMGPGSSTDTQYF. CDR3 DNA sequence: TGTGCCAGTAGTATGGGTCCGGGATCTAGCACAGATACGCAGTATTTT.